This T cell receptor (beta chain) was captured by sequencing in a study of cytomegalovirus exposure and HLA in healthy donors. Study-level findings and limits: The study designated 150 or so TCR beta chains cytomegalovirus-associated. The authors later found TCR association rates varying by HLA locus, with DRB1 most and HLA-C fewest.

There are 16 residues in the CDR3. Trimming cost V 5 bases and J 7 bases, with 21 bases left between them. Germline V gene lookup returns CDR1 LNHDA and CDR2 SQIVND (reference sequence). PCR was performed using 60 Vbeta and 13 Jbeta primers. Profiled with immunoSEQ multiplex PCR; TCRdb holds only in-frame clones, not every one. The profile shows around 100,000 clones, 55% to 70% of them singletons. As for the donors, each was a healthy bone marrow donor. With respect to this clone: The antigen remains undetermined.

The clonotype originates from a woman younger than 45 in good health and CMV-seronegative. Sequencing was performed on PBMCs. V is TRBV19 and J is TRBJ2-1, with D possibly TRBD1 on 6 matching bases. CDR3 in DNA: TGTGCCAGTAGTTTCACCGGGACAATACAGGGAAATGAGCAGTTCTTC. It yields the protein CASSFTGTIQGNEQFF.